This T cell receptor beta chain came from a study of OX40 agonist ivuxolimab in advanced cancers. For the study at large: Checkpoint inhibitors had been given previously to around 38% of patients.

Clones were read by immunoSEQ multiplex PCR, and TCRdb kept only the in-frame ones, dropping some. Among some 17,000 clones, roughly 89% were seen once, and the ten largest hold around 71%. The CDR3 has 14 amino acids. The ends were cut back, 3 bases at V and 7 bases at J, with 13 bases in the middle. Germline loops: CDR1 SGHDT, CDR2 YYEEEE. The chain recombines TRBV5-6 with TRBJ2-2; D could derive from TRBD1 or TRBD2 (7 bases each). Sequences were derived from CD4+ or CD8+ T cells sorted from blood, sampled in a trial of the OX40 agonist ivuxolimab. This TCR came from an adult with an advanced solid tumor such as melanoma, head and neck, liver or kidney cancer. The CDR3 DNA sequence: TGTGCCAGCAGCTGGGGACAGCGGGGCGGGGAGCTGTTTTTT. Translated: CASSWGQRGGELFF.